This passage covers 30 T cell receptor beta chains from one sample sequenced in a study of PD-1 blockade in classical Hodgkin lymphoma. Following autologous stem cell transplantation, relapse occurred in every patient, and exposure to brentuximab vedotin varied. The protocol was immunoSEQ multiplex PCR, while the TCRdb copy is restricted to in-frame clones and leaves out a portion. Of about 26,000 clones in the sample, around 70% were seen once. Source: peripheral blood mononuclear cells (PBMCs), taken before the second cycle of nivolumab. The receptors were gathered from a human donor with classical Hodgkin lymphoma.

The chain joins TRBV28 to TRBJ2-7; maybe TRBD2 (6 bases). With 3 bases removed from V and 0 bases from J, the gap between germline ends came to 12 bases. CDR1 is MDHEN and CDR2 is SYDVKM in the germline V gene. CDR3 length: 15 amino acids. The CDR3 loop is CASSFWGRSSYEQYF. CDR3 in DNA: TGTGCCAGCAGTTTTTGGGGGAGGAGCTCCTACGAGCAGTACTTC.

In DNA, the CDR3 is TGTGCCAGCTCACCACCGAGAGGTCCGAGGAAGGTAGATGGCTACACCTTC. Protein: CASSPPRGPRKVDGYTF. The chain carries TRBV18 and TRBJ1-2, with D unclear. Trimming removed 0 bases at V and 6 bases at J, with 20 bases between. The CDR3 extends over 17 amino acids. Germline loops: CDR1 KGHSH, CDR2 LQKENI.

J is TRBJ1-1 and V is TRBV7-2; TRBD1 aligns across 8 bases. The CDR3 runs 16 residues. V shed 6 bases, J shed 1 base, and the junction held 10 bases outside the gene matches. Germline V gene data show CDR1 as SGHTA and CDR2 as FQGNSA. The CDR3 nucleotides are TGTGCCAGCAGTCTCAGGACAGGGTTGGCGAACACTGAAGCTTTCTTT. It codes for CASSLRTGLANTEAFF. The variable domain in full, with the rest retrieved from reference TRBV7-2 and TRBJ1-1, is GAGVSQSPSNKVTEKGKDVELRCDPISGHTALYWYRQSLGQGLEFLIYFQGNSAPDKSGLPSDRFSAERTGGSVSTLTIQRTQQEDSAVYLCASSLRTGLANTEAFFGQGTRLTVV.

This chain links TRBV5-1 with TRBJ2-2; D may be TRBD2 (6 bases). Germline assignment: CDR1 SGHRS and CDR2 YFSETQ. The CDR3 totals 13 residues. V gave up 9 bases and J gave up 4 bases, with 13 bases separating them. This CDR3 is CAISEEGTGELFF. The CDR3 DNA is TGCGCCATCTCGGAGGAGGGCACCGGGGAGCTGTTTTTT.

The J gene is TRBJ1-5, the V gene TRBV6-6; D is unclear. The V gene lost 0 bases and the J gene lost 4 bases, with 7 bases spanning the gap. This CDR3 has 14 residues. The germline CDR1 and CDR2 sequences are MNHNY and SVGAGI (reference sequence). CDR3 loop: CASSYSGRNQPQHF. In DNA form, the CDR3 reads TGTGCCAGCAGTTACTCGGGCCGAAATCAGCCCCAGCATTTT.

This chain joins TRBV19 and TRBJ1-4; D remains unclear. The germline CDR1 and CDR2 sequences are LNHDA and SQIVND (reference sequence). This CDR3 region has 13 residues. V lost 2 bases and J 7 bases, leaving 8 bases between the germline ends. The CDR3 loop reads CASSIKVREKLFF. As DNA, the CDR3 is TGTGCCAGTAGTATAAAAGTACGTGAAAAACTGTTTTTT.

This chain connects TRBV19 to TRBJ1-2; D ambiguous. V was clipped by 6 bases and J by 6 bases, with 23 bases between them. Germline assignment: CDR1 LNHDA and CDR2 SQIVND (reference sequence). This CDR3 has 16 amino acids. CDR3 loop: CASRSGLGLTTDGYTF. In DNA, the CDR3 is TGTGCCAGTAGGAGTGGATTAGGCCTAACGACGGATGGCTACACCTTC.

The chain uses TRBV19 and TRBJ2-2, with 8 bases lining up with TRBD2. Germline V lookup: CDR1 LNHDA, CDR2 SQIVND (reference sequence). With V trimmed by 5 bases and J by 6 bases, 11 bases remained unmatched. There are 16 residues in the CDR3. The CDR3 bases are TGTGCCAGTAGTTCTGGACTAGCTCCCCTCCCCGGGGAGCTGTTTTTT. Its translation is CASSSGLAPLPGELFF.

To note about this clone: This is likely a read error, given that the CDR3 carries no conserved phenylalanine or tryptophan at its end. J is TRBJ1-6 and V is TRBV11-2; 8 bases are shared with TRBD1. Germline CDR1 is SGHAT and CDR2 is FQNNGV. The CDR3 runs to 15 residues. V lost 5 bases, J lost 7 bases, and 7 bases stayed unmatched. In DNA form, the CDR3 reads TGTGCCAGCAGCGAACACAGGGGGGTGAATTCACCCCTCCACCTT. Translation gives CASSEHRGVNSPLHL.

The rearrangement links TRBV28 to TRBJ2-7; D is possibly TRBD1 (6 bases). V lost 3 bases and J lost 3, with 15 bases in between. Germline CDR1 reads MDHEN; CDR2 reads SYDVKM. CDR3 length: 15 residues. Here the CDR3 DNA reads TGTGCCAGCAGTTTCCCAGGGGCGACCCACTACGAGCAGTACTTC. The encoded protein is CASSFPGATHYEQYF.

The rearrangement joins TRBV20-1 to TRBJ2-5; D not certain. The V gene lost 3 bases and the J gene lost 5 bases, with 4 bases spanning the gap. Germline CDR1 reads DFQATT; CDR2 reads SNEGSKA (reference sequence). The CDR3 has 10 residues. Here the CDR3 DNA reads TGCAGTGCTAGGGGCGAGACCCAGTACTTC. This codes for CSARGETQYF.

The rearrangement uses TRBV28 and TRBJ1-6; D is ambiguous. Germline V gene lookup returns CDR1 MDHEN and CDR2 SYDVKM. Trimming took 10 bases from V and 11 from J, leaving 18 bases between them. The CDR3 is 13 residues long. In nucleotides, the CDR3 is TGTGCCAAGCAGGAAGGTCCCGGGGCACCCCTCCACTTT. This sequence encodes CAKQEGPGAPLHF.

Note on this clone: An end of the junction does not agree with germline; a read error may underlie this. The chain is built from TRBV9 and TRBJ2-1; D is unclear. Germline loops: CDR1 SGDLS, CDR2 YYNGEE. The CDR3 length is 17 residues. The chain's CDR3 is CASSVDIAAPSYNKQFF. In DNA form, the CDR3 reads TGTGCCAGCAGCGTAGATATTGCCGCGCCCTCCTACAATAAGCAGTTCTTC.

CDR3 in DNA: TGTGCCAGCAGCTTAGATGGCCGGGTTGGACAGCCCCAGCATTTT. Protein product: CASSLDGRVGQPQHF. This sequence joins TRBV7-9 and TRBJ1-5; D gene ambiguous. The V gene lost 1 base and the J gene lost 7 bases, with 14 bases spanning the gap. Germline loops: CDR1 SEHNR, CDR2 FQNEAQ (reference sequence). CDR3 length: 15 amino acids.

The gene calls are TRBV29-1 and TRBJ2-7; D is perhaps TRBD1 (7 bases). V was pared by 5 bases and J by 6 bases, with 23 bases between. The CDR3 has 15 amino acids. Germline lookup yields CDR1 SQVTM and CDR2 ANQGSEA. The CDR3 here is CSVLPQEGATLEQYF. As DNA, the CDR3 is TGCAGCGTTTTGCCACAGGAGGGGGCGACACTCGAGCAGTACTTC.

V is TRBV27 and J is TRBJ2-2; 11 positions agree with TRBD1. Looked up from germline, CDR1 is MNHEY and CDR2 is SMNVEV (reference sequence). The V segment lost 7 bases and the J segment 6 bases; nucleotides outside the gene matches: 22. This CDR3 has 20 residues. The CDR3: CASNPRPRTGGSGGSGELFF. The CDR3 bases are TGTGCCAGCAATCCCCGGCCGCGGACAGGGGGCAGTGGGGGGTCCGGGGAGCTGTTTTTT.

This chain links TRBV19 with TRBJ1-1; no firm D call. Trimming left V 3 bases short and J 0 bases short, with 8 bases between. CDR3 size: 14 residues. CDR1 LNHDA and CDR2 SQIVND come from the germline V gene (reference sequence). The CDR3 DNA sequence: TGTGCCAGTAGTATCTACGAATTGAACACTGAAGCTTTCTTT. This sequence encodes CASSIYELNTEAFF.

The chain's CDR3 is CASSLGGTSAMELFF. The CDR3 DNA is TGTGCCAGCAGCTTGGGAGGGACGTCCGCCATGGAACTGTTTTTT. J is TRBJ1-4 and V is TRBV5-4, with D possibly being TRBD1 (5 bases). The CDR3 is 15 residues long. Germline V gene lookup returns CDR1 SGHNT and CDR2 YYREEE (reference sequence). Trimming shortened V by 0 bases and J by 12 bases, and 18 bases separated the two germline ends.

The CDR3 sequence is CAWKRVGTDTQYF. DNA for the CDR3: TGTGCCTGGAAACGGGTGGGCACAGATACGCAGTATTTT. The genes are TRBV30 and TRBJ2-3, with unresolved D. V was clipped by 4 bases and J by 1 base, with 9 bases between them. In germline, CDR1 is GTSNPN, CDR2 SVGIG (reference sequence). The CDR3 length is 13 residues.

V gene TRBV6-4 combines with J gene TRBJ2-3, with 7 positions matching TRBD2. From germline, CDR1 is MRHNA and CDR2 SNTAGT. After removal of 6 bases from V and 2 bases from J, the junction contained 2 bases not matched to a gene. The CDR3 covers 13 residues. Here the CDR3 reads CASSREATDTQYF. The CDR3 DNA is TGTGCCAGCAGCCGGGAGGCCACAGATACGCAGTATTTT.

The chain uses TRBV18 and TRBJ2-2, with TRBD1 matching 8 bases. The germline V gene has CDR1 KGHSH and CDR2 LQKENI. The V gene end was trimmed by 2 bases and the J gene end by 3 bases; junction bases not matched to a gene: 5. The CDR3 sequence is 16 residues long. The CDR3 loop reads CASSPTGQGYTGELFF. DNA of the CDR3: TGTGCCAGCTCACCAACCGGACAGGGATACACCGGGGAGCTGTTTTTT.

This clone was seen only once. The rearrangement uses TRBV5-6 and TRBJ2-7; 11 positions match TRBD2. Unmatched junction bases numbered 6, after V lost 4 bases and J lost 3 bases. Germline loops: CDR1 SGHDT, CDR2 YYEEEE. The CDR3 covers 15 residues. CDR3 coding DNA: TGTGCCAGCAGCCGCGAGGGGACTAGCGGCTACGAGCAGTACTTC. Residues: CASSREGTSGYEQYF.

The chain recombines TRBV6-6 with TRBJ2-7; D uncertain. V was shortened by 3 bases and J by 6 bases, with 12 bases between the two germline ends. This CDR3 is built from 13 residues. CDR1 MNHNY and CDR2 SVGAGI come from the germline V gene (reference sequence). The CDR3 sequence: CASSYLLATEQYF. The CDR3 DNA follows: TGTGCCAGCAGTTATCTCCTGGCGACCGAGCAGTACTTC.

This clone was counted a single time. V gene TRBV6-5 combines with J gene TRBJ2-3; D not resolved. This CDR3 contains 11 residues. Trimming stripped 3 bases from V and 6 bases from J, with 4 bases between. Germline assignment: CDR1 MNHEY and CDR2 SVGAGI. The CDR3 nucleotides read TGTGCCAGCAGTTATAGGGATACGCAGTATTTT. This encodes CASSYRDTQYF.

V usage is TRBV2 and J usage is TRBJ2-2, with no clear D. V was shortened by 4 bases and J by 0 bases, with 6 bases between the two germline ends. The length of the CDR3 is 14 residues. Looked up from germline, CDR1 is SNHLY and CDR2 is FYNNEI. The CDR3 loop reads CASSVRANTGELFF. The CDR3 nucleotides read TGTGCCAGCAGTGTACGGGCGAACACCGGGGAGCTGTTTTTT.

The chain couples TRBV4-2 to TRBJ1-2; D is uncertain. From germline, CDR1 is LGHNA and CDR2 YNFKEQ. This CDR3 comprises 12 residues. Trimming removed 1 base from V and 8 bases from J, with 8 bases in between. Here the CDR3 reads CASSQVDGGYTF. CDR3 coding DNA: TGTGCCAGCAGCCAAGTAGATGGCGGCTACACCTTC.

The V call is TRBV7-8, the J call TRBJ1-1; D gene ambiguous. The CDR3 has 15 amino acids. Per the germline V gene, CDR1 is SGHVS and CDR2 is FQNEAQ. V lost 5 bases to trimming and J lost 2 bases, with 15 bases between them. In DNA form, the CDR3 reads TGTGCCAGCAGCGTCTTGGCGACAACAAACACTGAAGCTTTCTTT. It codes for CASSVLATTNTEAFF.

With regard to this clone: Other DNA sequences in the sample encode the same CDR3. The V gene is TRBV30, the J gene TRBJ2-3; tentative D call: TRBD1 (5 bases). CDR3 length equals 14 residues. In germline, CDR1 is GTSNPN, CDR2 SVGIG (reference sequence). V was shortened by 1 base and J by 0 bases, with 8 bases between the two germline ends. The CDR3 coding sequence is TGTGCCTGGAGTGAGGGGCTAAGCACAGATACGCAGTATTTT. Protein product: CAWSEGLSTDTQYF.

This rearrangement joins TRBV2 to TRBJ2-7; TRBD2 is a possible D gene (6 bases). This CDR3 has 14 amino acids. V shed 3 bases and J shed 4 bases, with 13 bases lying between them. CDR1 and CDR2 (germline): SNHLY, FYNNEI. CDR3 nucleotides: TGTGCCAGCAGTGAGGAGGGAATCTGGTACGAGCAGTACTTC. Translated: CASSEEGIWYEQYF.

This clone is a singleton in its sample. CDR3 nucleotides: TGTGCCAGCAGTAATACGGACAGATACAAAAACATTCAGTACTTC. It codes for CASSNTDRYKNIQYF. V usage is TRBV28 and J usage is TRBJ2-4, with a tentative D call TRBD1 (6 bases). Trimming removed 5 bases at V and 3 bases at J, with 14 bases between. The CDR3 totals 15 residues. Germline loops: CDR1 MDHEN, CDR2 SYDVKM.